This T cell receptor (beta chain) was identified during a study of blood T cells in healthy people across ages. Study-level findings and limits: Researchers judged that diversity estimates from one million T cells fell short of true values.

The V gene's germline CDR1 is MDHEN and CDR2 SYDVKM. Trimming removed 5 bases from V and 8 bases from J, with 19 bases in between. This CDR3 comprises 16 residues. A J-beta primer mix and a sample-barcoded 5' primer were used in a second PCR of roughly 6 to 12 cycles. Unique molecular identifiers of 12 random nucleotides labeled each cDNA. Each CDR3 protein gets one entry after TCRdb re-called the 5' RACE reads with MiXCR. The sample includes about 1,800,000 distinct CDR3 sequences, 28% of them seen just once. PBMCs, at least 7 million per sample, were isolated. Comments on this clonotype: Antigen unknown.

Sample: blood. This rearrangement joins TRBV28 to TRBJ1-6; TRBD1 might be the D (6 bases). The TCR originated in a woman in her thirties in good health. CDR3 protein: CASSTQLQGRDSPLHF. The CDR3 DNA reads as TGTGCCAGCAGTACTCAGCTACAGGGACGGGATTCACCCCTCCACTTT. The full variable domain, completed using reference TRBV28 and TRBJ1-6, is DVKVTQSSRYLVKRTGEKVFLECVQDMDHENMFWYRQDPGLGLRLIYFSYDVKMKEKGDIPEGYSVSREKKERFSLILESASTNQTSMYLCASSTQLQGRDSPLHFGNGTRLTVT.